This record covers a single T cell receptor (beta chain). Its target is not known. Roughly 0.45 to 1 ug RNA was reverse transcribed with random hexamers. TCRdb reprocessed the immunoSEQ multiplex PCR reads via MiXCR and lists one record per CDR3 protein. Altogether 300,000 to 350,000 distinct CDR3 sequences are present, approximately 90% being singletons, with the ten largest covering 0.06% to 0.075%. The source of the sample is a study of CD8 T cells in Susac syndrome. Study-level results: The study recognized that its TCR sequencing and HLA analysis covered a relatively small number of individuals.

V was clipped by 0 bases and J by 4 bases, with 9 bases between them. Per germline, CDR1 LGHDT and CDR2 YNNKEL (reference sequence). The CDR3 contains 14 residues. The origin of this receptor is a human donor with multiple sclerosis. The sample comprised CD4+ T cells from PBMCs. The chain carries TRBV3-1 and TRBJ1-2; D is uncertain. CDR3 in amino acids: CASSQDNRPYGYTF. Written as DNA, the CDR3 is TGTGCCAGCAGCCAAGACAACAGACCCTATGGCTACACCTTC.